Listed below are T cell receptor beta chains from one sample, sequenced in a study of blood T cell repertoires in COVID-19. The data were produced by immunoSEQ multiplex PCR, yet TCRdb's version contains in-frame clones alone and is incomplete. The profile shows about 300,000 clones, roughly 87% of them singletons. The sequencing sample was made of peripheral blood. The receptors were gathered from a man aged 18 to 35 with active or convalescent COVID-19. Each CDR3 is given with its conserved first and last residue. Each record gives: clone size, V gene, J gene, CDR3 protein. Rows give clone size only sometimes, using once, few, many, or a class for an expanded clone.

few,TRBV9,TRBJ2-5,CASTLSLQETQYF
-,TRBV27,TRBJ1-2,CASSMTGLGYGYTF
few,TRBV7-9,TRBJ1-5,CASSYPGEPQHF
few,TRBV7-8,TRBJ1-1,CASSLVGTINTEAFF
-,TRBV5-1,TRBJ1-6,CASSFLDRLNSPLHF
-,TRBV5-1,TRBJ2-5,CASSLFQGGETQYF
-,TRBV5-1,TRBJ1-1,CASSLDRGNTEAFF
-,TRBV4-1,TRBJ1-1,CASSPQTIMNTEAFF
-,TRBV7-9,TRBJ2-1,CASSLVTGGSNEQFF
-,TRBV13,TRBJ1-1,CASSLGRRQAGTEAFF
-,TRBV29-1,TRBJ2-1,CSVEENSGSDNEQFF
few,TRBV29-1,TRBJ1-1,CSVLLGQNTEAFF
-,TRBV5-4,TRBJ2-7,CASSETGRGASYEQYF
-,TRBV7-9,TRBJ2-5,CASSRLAGETQYF
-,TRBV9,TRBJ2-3,CASSVAGVITDTQYF
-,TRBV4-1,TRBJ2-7,CASSQDGLQGYEQYF
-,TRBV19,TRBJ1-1,CASRTGEYTEAFF
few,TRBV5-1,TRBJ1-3,CASSHGTGIENTIYF
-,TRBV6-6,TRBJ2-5,CASSYTAQETQYF
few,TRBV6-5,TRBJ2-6,CASRNGGSGANVLTF
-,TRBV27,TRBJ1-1,CATGGQGGAEAFF
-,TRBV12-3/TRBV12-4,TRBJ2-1,CASRYTGIGEQFF
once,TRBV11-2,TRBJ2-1,CAVGVNEQFF
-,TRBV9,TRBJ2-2,CASSVRLAGENTGELFF
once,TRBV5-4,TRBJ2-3,CASSPTGADTQYF
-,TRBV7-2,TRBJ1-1,CASSVRGNTEAFF
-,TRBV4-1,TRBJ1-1,CASSHPRAGGSTEAFF
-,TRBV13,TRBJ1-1,CASSLMVGLGEAFF
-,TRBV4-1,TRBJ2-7,CASSPRAGGPREQYF
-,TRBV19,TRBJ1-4,CASTTEDPQGEKLFF
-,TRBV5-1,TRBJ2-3,CASSFLGSGTTDTQYF
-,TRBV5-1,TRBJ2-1,CASSVRTSGTTWNEQFF
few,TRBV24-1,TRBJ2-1,CATIQGHGNSYNEQFF
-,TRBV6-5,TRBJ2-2,CATQGLPNTGELFF
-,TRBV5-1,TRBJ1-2,CASSIVPTDGYTF
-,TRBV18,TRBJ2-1,CASSRFGEGGRGDEQFF
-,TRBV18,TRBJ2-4,CASSPGGVGKNIQYF
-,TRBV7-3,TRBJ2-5,CASSLIGNQETQYF
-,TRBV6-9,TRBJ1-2,CASSRGERAGYTF
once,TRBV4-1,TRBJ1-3,CASSQYNRAGNTIYF
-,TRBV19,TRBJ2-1,CASSPIAGRYNEQFF
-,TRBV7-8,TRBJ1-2,CASSLGTGRLFDYGYTF
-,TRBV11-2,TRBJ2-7,CASSLGTGTYEQYF
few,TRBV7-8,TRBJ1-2,CATARDNRGNINYGYTF
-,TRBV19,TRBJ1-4,CASSIAGGAGEKLFF
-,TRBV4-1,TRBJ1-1,CASSLQPPGNTEAFF
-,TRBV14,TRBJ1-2,CASSTLGGLHNYGYTF
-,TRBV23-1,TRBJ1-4,CAGAITNNEKLFF
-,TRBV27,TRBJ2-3,CASSLLAGDTQYF
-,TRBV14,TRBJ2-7,CASSPGTDYEQYF
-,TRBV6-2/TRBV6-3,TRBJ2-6,CASSYSYWESGSGANVLTF
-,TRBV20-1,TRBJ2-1,CSARGEPEQFF
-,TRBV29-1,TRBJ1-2,CSVEVRVRGGLGYTF
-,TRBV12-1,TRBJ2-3,CASSSPQWDRGRADTQYF
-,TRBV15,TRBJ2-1,CATSRDLDRGPNEQFF
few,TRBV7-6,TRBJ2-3,CASSLRLAGRGDTQYF
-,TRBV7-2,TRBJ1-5,CASSPSGGSGQPQHF
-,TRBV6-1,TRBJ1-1,CASSETRGGTEAFF
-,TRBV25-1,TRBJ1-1,CASRGGKRLDTEAFF
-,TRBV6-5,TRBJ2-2,CASSLARKTGELFF